This T cell receptor beta chain derives from a study of OX40 agonist ivuxolimab in advanced cancers. Study conclusions and caveats: The average count of expanded clones was higher among CD8+ T cells than among CD4+.

CDR1 is SGHDT, CDR2 YYEEEE, per germline. The CDR3 has 14 amino acids. Trimming stripped 0 bases from V and 3 bases from J, with 10 bases between. Sequenced by immunoSEQ multiplex PCR; TCRdb stores in-frame clones only, minus some. The data contain about 64,000 clones, 75% to 90% of them seen just once; the ten biggest clones take up around 15%. Points on this clone: As yet, its antigen is unknown.

This specimen was CD4+ or CD8+ T cells sorted from blood, taken in a trial of the OX40 agonist ivuxolimab. This sequence was found in an adult with an advanced solid tumor such as melanoma, head and neck, liver or kidney cancer. This chain joins TRBV5-6 and TRBJ2-7; D perhaps matches TRBD2 (6 bases). This CDR3 is CASSLGLELYEQYF. As DNA, the CDR3 is TGTGCCAGCAGCTTGGGACTAGAGCTCTACGAGCAGTACTTC.